What follows are 6 T cell receptor beta chains derived from one specimen sequenced in a study of blood T cell repertoires in COVID-19. Repertoires were generated with immunoSEQ multiplex PCR, while TCRdb's copy carries only in-frame clones and drops some. The sample lists about 92,000 clones, 70% to 85% seen once, with around 12% in the top ten. Sequenced input: peripheral blood. These receptors all stem from a human donor in a cohort sampled during active COVID-19.

The chain has TRBV19 and TRBJ1-6; the D gene is possibly TRBD1 (5 bases). The CDR3 is made up of 17 amino acids. In germline, CDR1 is LNHDA, CDR2 SQIVND (reference sequence). V was shortened by 6 bases and J by 14 bases, with 29 bases between the two germline ends. As DNA, the CDR3 is TGTGCCAGTAGAAGACCAGGGCCACCGCCCGGGGGGGGAGCCCTCCACTTT. It codes for CASRRPGPPPGGGALHF.

The chain couples TRBV9 to TRBJ2-6; weak D call: TRBD2 (5 bases). The CDR3 covers 15 residues. Germline values: CDR1 SGDLS, CDR2 YYNGEE. V shed 0 bases and J shed 2 bases, with 6 bases lying between them. CDR3 sequence reads: CASSVGGAGANVLTF. In DNA form, the CDR3 reads TGTGCCAGCAGCGTAGGGGGAGCTGGGGCCAACGTCCTGACTTTC.

The rearrangement links TRBV2 to TRBJ2-1; 7 nucleotides match TRBD2. Trimming cost V 7 bases and J 3 bases; bases outside gene matches: 6. The CDR3 loop spans 14 amino acids. The germline gives CDR1 SNHLY, CDR2 FYNNEI. As DNA, the CDR3 is TGTGCCAGCAAGCGGGATATTAACTACAATGAGCAGTTCTTC. Translation gives CASKRDINYNEQFF.

This sequence joins TRBV6-1 and TRBJ2-4; maybe TRBD2 (6 bases). Germline V gene data show CDR1 as MNHNS and CDR2 as SASEGT. Trimming took 3 bases from V and 0 from J, leaving 12 bases between them. This CDR3 comprises 16 residues. CDR3 DNA: TGTGCCAGCAGTGAGGGAAGGGAGGTAGCCAAAAACATTCAGTACTTC. Amino acid sequence: CASSEGREVAKNIQYF.

V usage is TRBV2 and J usage is TRBJ2-5; D is unclear. The germline gives CDR1 SNHLY, CDR2 FYNNEI. Trimming shortened V by 1 base and J by 9 bases, and 9 bases separated the two germline ends. The length of the CDR3 is 12 residues. CDR3 protein: CASSEEASAQYF. The CDR3 bases are TGTGCCAGCAGTGAAGAGGCGAGCGCCCAGTACTTC.

The genes are TRBV7-3 and TRBJ1-1, with 12 bases aligning to TRBD1. The V gene's germline CDR1 is SGHTA and CDR2 FQGTGA. Trimming took 5 bases from V and 4 from J; bases not matched to a gene: 8. The CDR3 contains 16 residues. The CDR3 DNA reads TGTGCCAGCAGCGTAGACCGGGACAGGGGGCTCACTGAAGCTTTCTTT. This gives the protein CASSVDRDRGLTEAFF.